This TCR delta chain came from a study of gamma-delta chains in newborns, infants, children. Germline trimming cut 5 bases from V and 0 bases from J; bases unmatched to any gene: 5. This CDR3 has 18 amino acids. From germline, CDR1 is GEAIGNYY and CDR2 EKD. TCRdb fed the reads into CATT to redo clone calling. The table includes 6,000 or so delta-chain clones, approximately 1.8% detected once. As concerns this clone: The TCRdb record carries a much larger clone's protein, which differs from this DNA's translation at residue 4; a read error is the likely cause, and the protein listed here is the DNA translation. Within the sample, other DNA sequences also encode this same CDR3.

V gene TRDV2 combines with J gene TRDJ3, with 11 bases lining up with TRDD3. This TCR derives from a child who was a newborn, infant or young child, either healthy, febrile or measles-vaccinated (not recorded which). Sample: blood. CDR3 amino acids: CACGILGDISWDTRQMFF. In DNA form, the CDR3 reads TGTGCCTGTGGCATACTGGGGGATATCTCCTGGGACACCCGACAGATGTTTTTC.